This T cell receptor (beta chain) appears in the sequencing data of a study of vaccination effects on CD4 cells after COVID-19. Study-level background: Post-vaccine sample collection fell at a median of 72 days after the second dose.

Once cultured for approximately eleven days, the cells underwent separation to obtain CD4+ T cells. The participants, recipients of two vaccine doses, got either BNT162b2 or mRNA-1273. The protocol was immunoSEQ multiplex PCR, while the TCRdb copy is restricted to in-frame clones and leaves out a portion. This sample has approximately 29,000 clones, with 74% found just once. CDR1 is MNHNY and CDR2 is SVGAGI in the germline V gene (reference sequence). V lost 2 bases to trimming and J lost 2 bases, with 12 bases between them. This CDR3 has 15 amino acids. About this clone itself: The antigen is unknown.

The genes are TRBV6-6 and TRBJ1-2; a possible D gene is TRBD1 (6 bases). The receptor was isolated from a human donor who received a COVID-19 vaccine. The material was CD4+ T cells from PBMCs cultured without peptide, obtained after COVID-19 vaccination. The CDR3 is CASSYQDQGNYGYTF. In DNA, the CDR3 is TGTGCCAGCAGTTACCAAGATCAGGGGAACTATGGCTACACCTTC.